Below are 20 T cell receptor beta chains sequenced from a single sample in a study of T cells in Graves' hyperthyroidism and ophthalmopathy. The investigators amplified TCR beta CDR3 regions from RNA transcripts. During a first-round RT-PCR of the TCR CDR3, the HTBI primer set was used. TCRdb used MiXCR to reprocess the multiplex PCR reads, holding one entry per CDR3 protein. The table has some 620,000 distinct CDR3 sequences, about a sixth seen once; the top ten hold 3.5% to 4%. Material for sequencing was blood. These receptor sequences come from a young woman with Graves' hyperthyroidism.

This clonotype was counted at least ten times. This chain links TRBV2 with TRBJ2-7; TRBD2 aligns across 10 bases. CDR3 size: 18 residues. Unmatched junction bases numbered 21, after V lost 7 bases and J lost 6 bases. CDR1 is SNHLY and CDR2 is FYNNEI in the germline V gene. The CDR3 spells CASKALAGDLQPRSEQYF. CDR3 DNA: TGTGCCAGCAAGGCGCTAGCGGGAGATTTGCAGCCTCGCTCCGAGCAGTACTTC.

This clonotype was detected ten times or more. The V gene is TRBV6-1, the J gene TRBJ2-1; TRBD1 or TRBD2 may be the D gene (5 bases each). This CDR3 is 11 amino acids long. CDR1 is MNHNS and CDR2 is SASEGT in the germline V gene. V was pared by 1 base and J by 10 bases, with 5 bases between. CDR3 residues: CASSEGGEQFF. CDR3 DNA: TGTGCCAGCAGTGAAGGGGGGGAGCAGTTCTTC.

This clonotype has just a few counts. The chain combines TRBV18 with TRBJ2-1, with D unclear. The ends were cut back, 6 bases at V and 4 bases at J, with 16 bases in the middle. Germline values: CDR1 KGHSH, CDR2 LQKENI. The CDR3 consists of 15 residues. DNA of the CDR3: TGTGCCAGCTCTCTTCGGACCCCTCCTTACAATGAGCAGTTCTTC. Protein sequence: CASSLRTPPYNEQFF.

Details on this clonotype: Since a much larger clone is just one base distant, this may be a read error. The gene calls are TRBV18 and TRBJ2-1; D not certain. The DNA end favors TRBJ2-7, so the J call may be wrong. In germline, CDR1 is KGHSH, CDR2 LQKENI. This CDR3 has 13 residues. CDR3 bases: TGTGCCAGCTCACCACCCGTTTCCAATGAGCAGTACTTC. It is translated as CASSPPVSNEQYF.

This chain connects TRBV29-1 to TRBJ2-7; TRBD2 matches 13 bases. The CDR3 is 14 amino acids. Germline-derived CDR1 and CDR2 are SQVTM and ANQGSEA. The ends lost 4 bases at V and 5 bases at J; junction bases unmatched: 5. This CDR3 is CSVGLAGGADEQYF. The CDR3 DNA reads as TGCAGCGTTGGACTAGCGGGAGGTGCGGACGAGCAGTACTTC.

The table lists this clonotype with many counts. The gene calls are TRBV24-1 and TRBJ2-2; maybe TRBD1 (6 bases). V was shortened by 7 bases and J by 1 base, with 12 bases between the two germline ends. This CDR3 region has 15 residues. CDR1 is KGHDR and CDR2 is SFDVKD in the germline V gene. The CDR3 here is CATRPNRVNTGELFF. Here the CDR3 DNA reads TGTGCCACCAGGCCAAACAGGGTGAACACCGGGGAGCTGTTTTTT.

The chain recombines TRBV3-1 with TRBJ2-7; the D gene is possibly TRBD2 (6 bases). Per germline, CDR1 LGHDT and CDR2 YNNKEL (reference sequence). There are 14 residues in the CDR3. The V end was cut by 1 base, the J end by 1 base, with 8 bases between. CDR3 protein: CASSQGAGSYEQYF. The CDR3 DNA reads as TGTGCCAGCAGCCAAGGAGCGGGTTCCTACGAGCAGTACTTC.

The CDR3 protein is CASSLIDNSPLHF. In nucleotides, the CDR3 is TGTGCCAGCAGTTTAATAGATAATTCACCCCTCCACTTT. The gene calls are TRBV12-3 or TRBV12-4 and TRBJ1-6; D ambiguous. The CDR3 is 13 residues long. Trimming stripped 2 bases from V and 5 bases from J, with 4 bases between.

This clonotype showed up just a few times. The V and J genes are TRBV11-2 and TRBJ2-2, with 10 bases aligning to TRBD2. V was pared by 6 bases and J by 5 bases, with 9 bases of the junction left unmatched. The CDR3 is 16 residues long. Per the germline V gene, CDR1 is SGHAT and CDR2 is FQNNGV. The CDR3 sequence: CASRSSSGSRTGELFF. The DNA for the CDR3 is TGTGCCAGCAGGTCCTCTAGCGGGAGTCGTACCGGGGAGCTGTTTTTT. The variable domain in full, with the rest retrieved from reference TRBV11-2 and TRBJ2-2, is EAGVAQSPRYKIIEKRQSVAFWCNPISGHATLYWYQQILGQGPKLLIQFQNNGVVDDSQLPKDRFSAERLKGVDSTLKIQPAKLEDSAVYLCASRSSSGSRTGELFFGEGSRLTVL.

This clonotype has ten or more counts. This chain joins TRBV7-3 and TRBJ1-1; a possible D gene is TRBD1 (6 bases). This CDR3 is built from 16 residues. Germline V gene lookup returns CDR1 SGHTA and CDR2 FQGTGA. Trimming removed 1 base at V and 0 bases at J, with 12 bases between. This CDR3 reads CASSLSGGPMNTEAFF. The CDR3 bases are TGTGCCAGCAGCTTAAGCGGGGGCCCCATGAACACTGAAGCTTTCTTT.

The CDR3 DNA is TGTGCCAGTACCGCGGGGACAGGGGACTATGGCTACACCTTC. Translating it yields CASTAGTGDYGYTF. The rearrangement joins TRBV19 to TRBJ1-2, with 10 bases fitting TRBD1. J was trimmed by 3 bases and V by 7 bases; bases with no gene match: 5. The CDR3 totals 14 residues. Looked up from germline, CDR1 is LNHDA and CDR2 is SQIVND (reference sequence).

This chain connects TRBV19 to TRBJ2-2; no reliable D call. The CDR3 is 13 residues long. Germline V gives CDR1 LNHDA, CDR2 SQIVND (reference sequence). Trimming removed 3 bases from V and 3 bases from J, with 5 bases in between. DNA of the CDR3: TGTGCCAGTAGTATGGCGTACACCGGGGAGCTGTTTTTT. Encoded protein: CASSMAYTGELFF. Based on the CDR3 plus reference TRBV19 and TRBJ2-2, the full variable domain is DGGITQSPKYLFRKEGQNVTLSCEQNLNHDAMYWYRQDPGQGLRLIYYSQIVNDFQKGDIAEGYSVSREKKESFPLTVTSAQKNPTAFYLCASSMAYTGELFFGEGSRLTVL.

The V call is TRBV29-1, the J call TRBJ2-5; a weak D match, TRBD1 (5 bases). CDR1 SQVTM and CDR2 ANQGSEA come from the germline V gene. The CDR3 is 12 residues long. V gave up 7 bases and J gave up 2 bases, with 11 bases separating them. CDR3: CSGRAAQETQYF. In nucleotides, the CDR3 is TGCAGCGGCAGGGCAGCACAAGAGACCCAGTACTTC.

This clonotype was seen ten or more times. The rearrangement links TRBV10-3 to TRBJ2-3, with a weak D call TRBD1 (6 bases). Germline V gene lookup returns CDR1 ENHRY and CDR2 SYGVKD. V gave up 0 bases and J gave up 4 bases, with 11 bases separating them. There are 15 residues in the CDR3. The CDR3, as DNA: TGTGCCATCAGTGAGTCACAGGGTGACCCAGATACGCAGTATTTT. Its protein is CAISESQGDPDTQYF.

This chain connects TRBV20-1 to TRBJ2-2; TRBD2 matches at 8 bases. This CDR3 is built from 15 residues. Germline V CDR1 and CDR2: DFQATT, SNEGSKA (reference sequence). V lost 2 bases and J lost 5; bases outside the gene matches: 7. CDR3 in DNA: TGCAGTGCTAGATCTGGGACTAGAAGTACCGGGGAGCTGTTTTTT. It is translated as CSARSGTRSTGELFF.

This clonotype was observed a handful of times. The rearrangement joins TRBV10-3 to TRBJ1-4; possibly TRBD1 for D (5 bases). In germline, CDR1 is ENHRY, CDR2 SYGVKD. This CDR3 has 15 amino acids. V lost 0 bases and J lost 5, with 10 bases in between. CDR3 DNA sequence: TGTGCCATCAGTGAGTCGATCGGGGCCAATGAAAAACTGTTTTTT. This encodes CAISESIGANEKLFF.

This chain uses TRBV6-1 with TRBJ1-2; tentatively, D is TRBD1 (6 bases). Germline assignment: CDR1 MNHNS and CDR2 SASEGT. V was clipped by 6 bases and J by 0 bases, with 17 bases between them. This CDR3 region has 16 residues. The CDR3 DNA sequence: TGTGCCAGCAGCCCCGGGACGACAGGAGCTAACTATGGCTACACCTTC. Translated, it gives CASSPGTTGANYGYTF.

This clonotype was observed a handful of times. The rearrangement uses TRBV20-1 and TRBJ1-1, with no clear D. CDR3 size: 11 residues. The germline gives CDR1 DFQATT, CDR2 SNEGSKA (reference sequence). V lost 6 bases, J lost 6 bases, and 11 bases lay in between. CDR3 sequence reads: CSARVPPEAFF. DNA for the CDR3: TGCAGTGCCCGGGTCCCCCCTGAAGCTTTCTTT.

The CDR3 nucleotides are TGTGCCAGCAGTTACGACGGGATCTCTGGAAACACCATATATTTT. This codes for CASSYDGISGNTIYF. The chain uses TRBV6-5 and TRBJ1-3; D is unresolved. Germline-derived CDR1 and CDR2 are MNHEY and SVGAGI. Trimming left V 2 bases short and J 0 bases short, with 8 bases between. The CDR3 spans 15 residues.

This clonotype was detected many times. The V call is TRBV11-2, the J call TRBJ2-2; D may match TRBD1 or TRBD2 (5 bases each). CDR3 length: 13 residues. Germline lookup yields CDR1 SGHAT and CDR2 FQNNGV. The V end was cut by 5 bases, the J end by 8 bases, with 12 bases between. The CDR3 sequence: CASSHGTQGELFF. In DNA, the CDR3 is TGTGCCAGCAGCCACGGGACCCAAGGGGAGCTGTTTTTT.